The 26 T cell receptor beta chains in this list originate from one sample, sequenced in a study of T-cell reconstitution after alpha-beta-depleted transplantation in children. Unique molecular identifiers were used in preparing the TCRbeta library. TCRdb itself ran the PCR reads through MiXCR, one entry per CDR3 protein. The sample includes hundreds of thousands of distinct CDR3 sequences, roughly 15% of them seen just once. The sample here was PBMCs, mostly from graft donor cells, taken 360 days after TCRalphabeta/CD19-depleted stem cell transplant. The receptors were gathered from a male patient aged 5 to 17 who had a stem cell transplant for acute lymphoblastic leukemia, so the T cells may come from the graft donor.

This clonotype was picked up many times. This chain connects TRBV10-3 to TRBJ2-7, with D uncertain. Trimming removed 0 bases at V and 3 bases at J, with 9 bases between. This CDR3 spans 14 amino acids. Per the germline V gene, CDR1 is ENHRY and CDR2 is SYGVKD. CDR3 sequence reads: CAISESGKRYEQYF. The CDR3 DNA sequence: TGTGCCATCAGTGAGTCCGGCAAGCGCTACGAGCAGTACTTC.

The chain uses TRBV4-1 and TRBJ1-4; D is possibly TRBD1 (5 bases). This CDR3 comprises 17 residues. V was trimmed by 4 bases and J by 5 bases, leaving 20 bases between them. Germline V gene data show CDR1 as MGHRA and CDR2 as YSYEKL. CDR3 nucleotide sequence: TGCGCCAGCAGCCCCGAAGGATGGGACTTTAAAAATGAAAAACTGTTTTTT. This codes for CASSPEGWDFKNEKLFF.

This chain joins TRBV28 and TRBJ2-3, with D hard to call. Germline CDR1 is MDHEN and CDR2 is SYDVKM. Trimming took off 3 bases at V and 4 bases at J, with 11 bases between the two ends. This CDR3 is 14 amino acids long. CDR3 residues: CASSFTNKPDTQYF. The CDR3, as DNA: TGTGCCAGCAGTTTTACCAACAAACCAGATACGCAGTATTTT.

This clonotype was seen only a few times. The chain combines TRBV24-1 with TRBJ2-7; TRBD1 aligns across 7 bases. The J segment lost 3 bases and the V segment lost 3 bases, leaving 7 bases of the junction unmatched. Germline CDR1 KGHDR, CDR2 SFDVKD. The CDR3 contains 15 residues. The CDR3 protein is CATSDPTGKHYEQYF. The CDR3 DNA follows: TGTGCCACCAGTGATCCGACAGGGAAACACTACGAGCAGTACTTC.

This chain uses TRBV24-1 with TRBJ2-3; a possible D gene is TRBD2 (5 bases). V lost 1 base and J lost 4, with 20 bases in between. The CDR3 has 18 residues. Germline V gene lookup returns CDR1 KGHDR and CDR2 SFDVKD. The CDR3 sequence is CATSDFALDAGMADTQYF. The CDR3 bases are TGTGCCACCAGTGATTTTGCCCTCGACGCGGGTATGGCAGATACGCAGTATTTT.

About this clonotype: Germline is not matched at one junction end, which may reflect a read error. This CDR3 is CASSFGSRPGQGLF. The CDR3 DNA sequence: TGTGCCAGCAGCTTTGGAAGCCGCCCGGGACAGGGCTTGTTC. The gene calls are TRBV7-8 and TRBJ2-1, with 9 positions matching TRBD1. The germline V gene has CDR1 SGHVS and CDR2 FQNEAQ. The CDR3 sequence is 14 residues long. Supplemented by reference TRBV7-8 and TRBJ2-1, the full variable domain reads GAGVSQSPRYKVAKRGQDVALRCDPISGHVSLFWYQQALGQGPEFLTYFQNEAQLDKSGLPSDRFFAERPEGSVSTLKIQRTQQEDSAVYLCASSFGSRPGQGLFGPGTRLTVL.

The chain uses TRBV5-1 and TRBJ2-7; 9 nucleotides align to TRBD1. The germline CDR1 and CDR2 sequences are SGHRS and YFSETQ. There are 15 residues in the CDR3. Losses at the gene ends were 4 bases for V and 0 bases for J; bases not matched to a gene: 5. CDR3 DNA: TGCGCCAGCAGCCGGACAGGGGAGAGCTCCTACGAGCAGTACTTC. Translating it yields CASSRTGESSYEQYF.

The chain uses TRBV20-1 and TRBJ2-7; 8 bases line up with TRBD1. Germline V gene lookup returns CDR1 DFQATT and CDR2 SNEGSKA (reference sequence). The J segment lost 0 bases and the V segment lost 0 bases, leaving 4 bases of the junction unmatched. The CDR3 has 15 residues. CDR3 nucleotides: TGCAGTGCTAGAGATCAGGGGGCCATCTCCTACGAGCAGTACTTC. Translating it yields CSARDQGAISYEQYF.

V usage is TRBV5-1 and J usage is TRBJ2-5; D possibly corresponds to TRBD2 (5 bases). V was shortened by 4 bases and J by 5 bases, with 21 bases between the two germline ends. The CDR3 is 16 amino acids. CDR1 and CDR2 (germline): SGHRS, YFSETQ. CDR3 residues: CASSPSASGIRETQYF. The CDR3 bases are TGCGCCAGCAGCCCATCAGCCAGCGGAATCAGGGAGACCCAGTACTTC.

The chain joins TRBV9 to TRBJ2-1; the D is unclear. Trimming removed 4 bases from V and 0 bases from J, with 17 bases in between. The CDR3 length is 17 residues. Germline CDR1 reads SGDLS; CDR2 reads YYNGEE. Written as DNA, the CDR3 is TGTGCCAGCAGCCCAAACTCGCGTCCCAGCTCCTACAATGAGCAGTTCTTC. Residues: CASSPNSRPSSYNEQFF.

This chain joins TRBV7-2 and TRBJ1-2; D gene ambiguous. The V and J ends lost 1 base and 2 bases respectively, with 8 bases between them. The CDR3 runs 14 residues. Germline CDR1 is SGHTA and CDR2 is FQGNSA. The CDR3 DNA follows: TGTGCCAGCAGCTTAGTCCGCAGCAACTATGGCTACACCTTC. This sequence encodes CASSLVRSNYGYTF.

The chain joins TRBV30 to TRBJ1-3; D is undetermined. Germline CDR1 reads GTSNPN; CDR2 reads SVGIG (reference sequence). CDR3 length: 14 amino acids. V lost 0 bases, J lost 8 bases, and 14 bases lay in between. The CDR3 protein is CAWSVSPEGYTIYF. CDR3 bases: TGTGCCTGGAGTGTAAGTCCGGAGGGCTACACCATATATTTT.

This rearrangement joins TRBV19 to TRBJ2-1; 10 nucleotides match TRBD2. The ends lost 4 bases at V and 7 bases at J; junction bases unmatched: 7. This CDR3 has 15 residues. Per germline, CDR1 LNHDA and CDR2 SQIVND (reference sequence). CDR3 amino acids: CASSTLAGARNEQFF. Here the CDR3 DNA reads TGTGCCAGTAGTACTCTAGCGGGAGCGAGGAATGAGCAGTTCTTC.

The CDR3 region is CASSQDLIARTDTQYF. The CDR3 DNA reads TGTGCCAGCAGCCAAGATCTAATAGCCCGGACAGATACGCAGTATTTT. The rearrangement links TRBV3-1 to TRBJ2-3, with D uncertain. The V gene lost 0 bases and the J gene lost 3 bases, with 13 bases spanning the gap. The CDR3 length is 16 residues. In germline, CDR1 is LGHDT, CDR2 YNNKEL (reference sequence).

This clonotype was detected a few times. The genes are TRBV20-1 and TRBJ2-3; 9 bases agree with TRBD2. CDR1 and CDR2 from the germline V gene are DFQATT and SNEGSKA (reference sequence). Germline trimming cut 6 bases from V and 7 bases from J; bases unmatched to any gene: 11. This CDR3 spans 14 amino acids. CDR3 DNA: TGCAGTGCCCGGGGACTAGCTGTAACCTATACGCAGTATTTT. Translation: CSARGLAVTYTQYF.

This clonotype was seen at least ten times. The chain uses TRBV7-8 and TRBJ2-1, with TRBD2 matching 9 bases. The germline gives CDR1 SGHVS, CDR2 FQNEAQ. The CDR3 has 16 residues. J lost 0 bases, V lost 4 bases, and 4 bases had no gene match. CDR3 amino acids: CASSSTSGSSYNEQFF. CDR3 sequence (DNA): TGTGCCAGCAGCTCGACTAGCGGAAGCTCCTACAATGAGCAGTTCTTC.

V is TRBV7-9 and J is TRBJ2-5; weak D call: TRBD2 (5 bases). The CDR3 consists of 13 residues. The V and J ends lost 5 bases and 3 bases respectively, with 10 bases between them. CDR1 is SEHNR, CDR2 FQNEAQ, per germline (reference sequence). CDR3 nucleotides: TGTGCCAGCAGCAACTTACTAGAAGAGACCCAGTACTTC. Amino acid sequence: CASSNLLEETQYF.

The sample holds a few counts of this clonotype. The chain employs TRBV10-3 and TRBJ2-1; D call uncertain. V lost 6 bases to trimming and J lost 4 bases, with 13 bases between them. This CDR3 contains 14 residues. Germline CDR1 is ENHRY and CDR2 is SYGVKD. The CDR3 sequence: CAIRTAGVYNEQFF. CDR3 sequence (DNA): TGTGCCATCAGGACGGCAGGAGTGTACAATGAGCAGTTCTTC.

The J gene is TRBJ2-7, the V gene TRBV25-1; possibly TRBD1 or TRBD2 for D (5 bases each). The CDR3 runs to 16 residues. The germline V gene encodes CDR1 MGHDK and CDR2 SYGVNS. The V and J ends lost 3 bases and 0 bases respectively, with 15 bases between them. CDR3 amino acids: CASSDFPGRSSYEQYF. The DNA of the CDR3 is TGTGCCAGCAGTGATTTTCCGGGACGGAGCTCCTACGAGCAGTACTTC.

The genes are TRBV7-3 and TRBJ2-1, with no clear D. Germline loops: CDR1 SGHTA, CDR2 FQGTGA. This CDR3 contains 14 residues. V was clipped by 6 bases and J by 1 base, with 10 bases between them. CDR3 loop: CASRADQSYNEQFF. Here the CDR3 DNA reads TGTGCCAGCAGGGCAGACCAATCCTACAATGAGCAGTTCTTC.

A few counts support this clonotype. J is TRBJ2-7 and V is TRBV20-1; no firm D call. Germline assignment: CDR1 DFQATT and CDR2 SNEGSKA (reference sequence). Trimming shortened V by 3 bases and J by 7 bases, and 10 bases separated the two germline ends. The CDR3 consists of 11 residues. CDR3: CSASPLGEQYF. Written as DNA, the CDR3 is TGCAGTGCTAGTCCCCTGGGGGAGCAGTACTTC.

This clonotype showed up just a few times. The chain is built from TRBV3-1 and TRBJ2-4, with unresolved D. Per germline, CDR1 LGHDT and CDR2 YNNKEL (reference sequence). The CDR3 contains 18 residues. Deletions cut 0 bases from V and 1 base from J, with 16 bases between. CDR3 amino acids: CASSQDDPWIMAKNIQYF. CDR3 DNA: TGTGCCAGCAGCCAAGATGATCCCTGGATTATGGCCAAAAACATTCAGTACTTC.

This clonotype was seen ten or more times. J is TRBJ2-7 and V is TRBV5-1, with D possibly matching TRBD2 (6 bases). Trimming left V 7 bases short and J 2 bases short, with 16 bases between. CDR3 length: 14 amino acids. Germline CDR1 reads SGHRS; CDR2 reads YFSETQ. The CDR3, as DNA: TGCGCCAGCTGTCAGGGACTGATGGCCTACGAGCAGTACTTC. Amino acids: CASCQGLMAYEQYF.

The rearrangement joins TRBV3-1 to TRBJ2-3; D is uncertain. CDR1 and CDR2 (germline): LGHDT, YNNKEL (reference sequence). The CDR3 length is 14 residues. V lost 4 bases, J lost 4 bases, and 12 bases lay in between. The CDR3 region is CASSRYRSADTQYF. The CDR3 DNA follows: TGTGCCAGCAGCCGATACCGGAGCGCAGATACGCAGTATTTT.

The genes are TRBV5-1 and TRBJ2-1; TRBD1 agrees at 7 bases. CDR3 size: 14 residues. The junction had 5 bases not matched to a gene; V was cut back by 3 bases and J by 5 bases. Germline assignment: CDR1 SGHRS and CDR2 YFSETQ. The CDR3 region has the DNA TGCGCCAGCAGCTGGTGGACAGGCAACAATGAGCAGTTCTTC. It specifies CASSWWTGNNEQFF.

This clonotype was recorded a few times. DNA of the CDR3: TGTGCCACCAGCAGAACACAACAGGGTCACTATGGCTACACCTTC. Translated: CATSRTQQGHYGYTF. J is TRBJ1-2 and V is TRBV15, with D possibly being TRBD1 (6 bases). The CDR3 loop spans 15 amino acids. Between the trimmed V and J ends, which lost 2 bases and 3 bases, there was a span of 13 bases. Germline V lookup: CDR1 LNHNV, CDR2 YYDKDF (reference sequence).